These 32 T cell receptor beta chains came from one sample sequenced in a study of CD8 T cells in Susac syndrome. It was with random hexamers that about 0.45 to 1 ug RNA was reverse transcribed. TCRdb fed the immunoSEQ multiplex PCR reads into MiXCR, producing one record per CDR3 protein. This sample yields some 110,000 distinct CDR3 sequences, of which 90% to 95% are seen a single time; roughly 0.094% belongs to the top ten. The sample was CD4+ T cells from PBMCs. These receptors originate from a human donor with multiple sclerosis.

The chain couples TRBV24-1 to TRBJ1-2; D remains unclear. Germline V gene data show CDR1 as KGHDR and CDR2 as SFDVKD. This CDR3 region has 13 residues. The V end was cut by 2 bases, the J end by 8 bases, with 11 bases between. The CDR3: CATSDSSVEGYTF. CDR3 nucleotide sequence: TGTGCCACCAGTGATTCATCCGTGGAGGGCTACACCTTC.

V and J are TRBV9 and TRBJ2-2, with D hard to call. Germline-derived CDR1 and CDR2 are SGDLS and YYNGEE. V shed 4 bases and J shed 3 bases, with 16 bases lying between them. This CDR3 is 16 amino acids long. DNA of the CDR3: TGTGCCAGCAGCCCGTCGTTCGAACGAGACACCGGGGAGCTGTTTTTT. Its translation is CASSPSFERDTGELFF. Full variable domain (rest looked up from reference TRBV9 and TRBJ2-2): DSGVTQTPKHLITATGQRVTLRCSPRSGDLSVYWYQQSLDQGLQFLIQYYNGEERAKGNILERFSAQQFPDLHSELNLSSLELGDSALYFCASSPSFERDTGELFFGEGSRLTVL.

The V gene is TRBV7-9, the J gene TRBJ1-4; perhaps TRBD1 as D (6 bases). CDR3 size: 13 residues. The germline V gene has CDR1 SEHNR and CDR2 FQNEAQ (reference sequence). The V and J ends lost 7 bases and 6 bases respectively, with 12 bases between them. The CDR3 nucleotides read TGTGCCAGCACTTCAGGGGAGCATGAAAAACTGTTTTTT. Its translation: CASTSGEHEKLFF.

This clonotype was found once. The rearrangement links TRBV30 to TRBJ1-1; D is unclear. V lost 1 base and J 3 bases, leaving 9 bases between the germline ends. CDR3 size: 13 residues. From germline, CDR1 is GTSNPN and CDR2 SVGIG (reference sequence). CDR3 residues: CAWSGMRYTEAFF. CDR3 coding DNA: TGTGCCTGGAGTGGAATGAGGTACACTGAAGCTTTCTTT.

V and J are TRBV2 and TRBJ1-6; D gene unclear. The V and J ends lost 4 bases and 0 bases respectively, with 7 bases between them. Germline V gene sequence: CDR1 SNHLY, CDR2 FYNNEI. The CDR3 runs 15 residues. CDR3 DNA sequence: TGTGCCAGCAGTGGACAAAGCTCCTATAATTCACCCCTCCACTTT. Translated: CASSGQSSYNSPLHF.

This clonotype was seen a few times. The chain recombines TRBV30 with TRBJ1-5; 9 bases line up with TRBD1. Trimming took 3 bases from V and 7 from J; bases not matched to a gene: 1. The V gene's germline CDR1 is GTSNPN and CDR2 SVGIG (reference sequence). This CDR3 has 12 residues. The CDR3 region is CAWRGTGQPQHF. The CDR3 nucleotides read TGTGCCTGGAGAGGGACAGGGCAGCCCCAGCATTTT.

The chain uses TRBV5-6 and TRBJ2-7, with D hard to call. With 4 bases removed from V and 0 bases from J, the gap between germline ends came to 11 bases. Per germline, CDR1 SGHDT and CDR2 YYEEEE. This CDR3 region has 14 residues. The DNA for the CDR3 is TGTGCCAGCAGCCCTCTAGGACCCTCCTACGAGCAGTACTTC. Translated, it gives CASSPLGPSYEQYF.

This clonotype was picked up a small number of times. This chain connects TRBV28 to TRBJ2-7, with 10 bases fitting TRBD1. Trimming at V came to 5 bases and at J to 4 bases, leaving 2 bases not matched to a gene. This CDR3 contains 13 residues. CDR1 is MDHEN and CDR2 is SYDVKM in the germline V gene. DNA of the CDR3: TGTGCCAGCAGTACGGGACAGGGGTACGAGCAGTACTTC. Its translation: CASSTGQGYEQYF.

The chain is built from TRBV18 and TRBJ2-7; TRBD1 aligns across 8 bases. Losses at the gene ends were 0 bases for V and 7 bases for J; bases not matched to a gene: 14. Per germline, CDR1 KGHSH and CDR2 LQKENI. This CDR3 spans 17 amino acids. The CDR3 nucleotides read TGTGCCAGCTCACCACCAGCGCGACAGGGGAGAGGTGGGGAGCAGTACTTC. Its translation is CASSPPARQGRGGEQYF. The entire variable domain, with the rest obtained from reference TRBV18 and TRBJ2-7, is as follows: NAGVMQNPRHLVRRRGQEARLRCSPMKGHSHVYWYRQLPEEGLKFMVYLQKENIIDESGMPKERFSAEFPKEGPSILRIQQVVRGDSAAYFCASSPPARQGRGGEQYFGPGTRLTVT.

Written as DNA, the CDR3 is TGTGCCACCAGCAGAGATCGGTTTAGCGGGGGGGTGAAGACCCAGTACTTC. Translation: CATSRDRFSGGVKTQYF. The rearrangement uses TRBV15 and TRBJ2-5, with 11 positions matching TRBD2. V lost 0 bases, J lost 6 bases, and 9 bases stayed unmatched. There are 17 residues in the CDR3. Germline CDR1 is LNHNV and CDR2 is YYDKDF (reference sequence).

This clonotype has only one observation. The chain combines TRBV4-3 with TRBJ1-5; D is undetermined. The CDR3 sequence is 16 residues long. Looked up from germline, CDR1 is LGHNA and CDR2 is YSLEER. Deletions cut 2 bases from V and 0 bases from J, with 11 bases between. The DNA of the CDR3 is TGCGCCAGCAGCCAAATGGCGGGGAATAGCAATCAGCCCCAGCATTTT. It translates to CASSQMAGNSNQPQHF.

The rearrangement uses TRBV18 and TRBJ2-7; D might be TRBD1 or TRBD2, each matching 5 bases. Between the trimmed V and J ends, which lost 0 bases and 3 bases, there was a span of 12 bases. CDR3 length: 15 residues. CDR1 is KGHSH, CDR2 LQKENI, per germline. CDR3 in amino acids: CASSPPGRGNYEQYF. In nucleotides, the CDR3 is TGTGCCAGCTCACCACCGGGACGGGGAAACTACGAGCAGTACTTC.

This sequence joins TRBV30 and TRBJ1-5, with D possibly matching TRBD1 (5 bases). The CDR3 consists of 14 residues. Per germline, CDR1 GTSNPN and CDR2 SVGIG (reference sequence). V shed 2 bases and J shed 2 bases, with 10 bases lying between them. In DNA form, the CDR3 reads TGTGCCTGGAGTTTCTTAGGGGGCAATCAGCCCCAGCATTTT. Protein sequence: CAWSFLGGNQPQHF.

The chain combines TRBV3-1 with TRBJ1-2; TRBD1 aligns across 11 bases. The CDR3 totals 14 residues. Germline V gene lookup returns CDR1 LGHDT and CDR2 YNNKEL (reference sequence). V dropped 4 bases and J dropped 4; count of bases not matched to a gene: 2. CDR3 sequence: CASSPGTGGYGYTF. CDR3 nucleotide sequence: TGTGCCAGCAGCCCCGGGACAGGGGGCTATGGCTACACCTTC. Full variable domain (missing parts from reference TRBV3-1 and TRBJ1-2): DTAVSQTPKYLVTQMGNDKSIKCEQNLGHDTMYWYKQDSKKFLKIMFSYNNKELIINETVPNRFSPKSPDKAHLNLHINSLELGDSAVYFCASSPGTGGYGYTFGSGTRLTVV.

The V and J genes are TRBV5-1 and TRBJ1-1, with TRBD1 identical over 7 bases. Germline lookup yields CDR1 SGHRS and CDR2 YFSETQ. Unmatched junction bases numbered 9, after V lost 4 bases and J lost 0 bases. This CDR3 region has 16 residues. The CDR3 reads CASSPGQPIMNTEAFF. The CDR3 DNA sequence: TGCGCCAGCAGCCCGGGACAGCCGATTATGAACACTGAAGCTTTCTTT.

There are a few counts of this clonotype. The CDR3 sequence is CASSWTGSTGELFF. The CDR3 nucleotides read TGCGCCAGCAGCTGGACAGGGAGCACCGGGGAGCTGTTTTTT. V usage is TRBV5-1 and J usage is TRBJ2-2, with TRBD1 identical over 8 bases. There are 14 residues in the CDR3. The V gene end was trimmed by 3 bases and the J gene end by 4 bases; junction bases not matched to a gene: 2. Germline lookup yields CDR1 SGHRS and CDR2 YFSETQ.

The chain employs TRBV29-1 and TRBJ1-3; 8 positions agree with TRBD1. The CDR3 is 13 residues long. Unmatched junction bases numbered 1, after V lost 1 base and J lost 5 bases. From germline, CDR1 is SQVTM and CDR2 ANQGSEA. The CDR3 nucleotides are TGCAGCGTTGAAGGACAGGGGAGAAACACCATATATTTT. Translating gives CSVEGQGRNTIYF.

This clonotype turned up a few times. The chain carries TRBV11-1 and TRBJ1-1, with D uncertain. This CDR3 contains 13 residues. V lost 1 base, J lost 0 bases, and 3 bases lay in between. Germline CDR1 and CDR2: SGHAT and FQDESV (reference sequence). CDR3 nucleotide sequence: TGTGCCAGCAGCTTAGAGTTGAACACTGAAGCTTTCTTT. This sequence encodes CASSLELNTEAFF.

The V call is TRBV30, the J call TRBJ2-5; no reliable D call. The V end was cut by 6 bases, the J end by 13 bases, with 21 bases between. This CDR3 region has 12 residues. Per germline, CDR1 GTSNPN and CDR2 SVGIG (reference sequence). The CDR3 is CACTFGRRSPYF. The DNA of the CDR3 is TGTGCCTGTACTTTCGGCCGTCGTTCTCCGTACTTC.

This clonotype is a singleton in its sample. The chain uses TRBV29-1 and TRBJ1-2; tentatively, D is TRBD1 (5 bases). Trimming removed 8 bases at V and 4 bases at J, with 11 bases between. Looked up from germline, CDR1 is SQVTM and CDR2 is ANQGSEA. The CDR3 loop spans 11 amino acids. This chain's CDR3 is CSCRDAYGYTF. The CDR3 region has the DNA TGCAGCTGCCGGGACGCCTATGGCTACACCTTC.

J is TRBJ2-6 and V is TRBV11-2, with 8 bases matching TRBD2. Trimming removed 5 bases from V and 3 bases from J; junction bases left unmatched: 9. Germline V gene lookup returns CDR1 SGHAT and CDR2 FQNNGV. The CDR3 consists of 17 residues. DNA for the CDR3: TGTGCCAGCAGCCGCCGGGGGGGCCACTATGGGGCCAACGTCCTGACTTTC. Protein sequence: CASSRRGGHYGANVLTF.

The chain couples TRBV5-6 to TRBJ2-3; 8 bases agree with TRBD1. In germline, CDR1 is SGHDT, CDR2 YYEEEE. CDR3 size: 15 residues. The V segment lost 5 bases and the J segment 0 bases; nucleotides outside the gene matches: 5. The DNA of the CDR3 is TGTGCCAGCAGTCCAACAGGGGGTAGCACAGATACGCAGTATTTT. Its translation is CASSPTGGSTDTQYF.

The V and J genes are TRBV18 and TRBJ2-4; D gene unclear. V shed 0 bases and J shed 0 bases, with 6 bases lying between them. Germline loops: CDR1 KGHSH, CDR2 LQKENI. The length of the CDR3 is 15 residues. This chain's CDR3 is CASSPPGLAKNIQYF. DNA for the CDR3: TGTGCCAGCTCACCACCGGGTCTAGCCAAAAACATTCAGTACTTC.

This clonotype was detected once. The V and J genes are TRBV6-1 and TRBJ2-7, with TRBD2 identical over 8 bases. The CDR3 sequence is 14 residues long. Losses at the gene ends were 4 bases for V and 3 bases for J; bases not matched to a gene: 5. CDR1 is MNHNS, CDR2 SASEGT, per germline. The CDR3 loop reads CASSVREGYYEQYF. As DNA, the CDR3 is TGTGCCAGCAGTGTACGGGAGGGTTACTACGAGCAGTACTTC.

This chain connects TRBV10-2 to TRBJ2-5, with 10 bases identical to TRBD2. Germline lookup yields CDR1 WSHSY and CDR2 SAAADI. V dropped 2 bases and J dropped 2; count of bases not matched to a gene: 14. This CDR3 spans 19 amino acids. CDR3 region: CASSEDALAGALLQETQYF. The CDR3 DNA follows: TGCGCCAGCAGTGAGGACGCTCTAGCGGGGGCCCTATTACAAGAGACCCAGTACTTC.

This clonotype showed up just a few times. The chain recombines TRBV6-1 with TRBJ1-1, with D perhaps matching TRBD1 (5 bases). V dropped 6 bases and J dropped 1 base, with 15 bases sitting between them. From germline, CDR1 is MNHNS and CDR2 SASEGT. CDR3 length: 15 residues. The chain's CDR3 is CASRIVGTQNTEAFF. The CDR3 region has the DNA TGTGCCAGCAGGATCGTAGGGACGCAGAACACTGAAGCTTTCTTT.

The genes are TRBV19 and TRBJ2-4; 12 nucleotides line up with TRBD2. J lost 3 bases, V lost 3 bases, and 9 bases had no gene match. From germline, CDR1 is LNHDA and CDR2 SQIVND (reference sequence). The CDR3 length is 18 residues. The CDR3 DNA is TGTGCCAGTAGTATCCTAGCGGGGGGGCTAAAGGACAAAAACATTCAGTACTTC. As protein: CASSILAGGLKDKNIQYF.

The CDR3 DNA is TGTGCCAGCAGTTTCCTGAGGCTGGGGAATTCACCCCTCCACTTT. Its translation is CASSFLRLGNSPLHF. The V call is TRBV7-9, the J call TRBJ1-6; D remains unclear. V gave up 6 bases and J gave up 7 bases, with 16 bases separating them. The CDR3 length is 15 residues. CDR1 and CDR2 (germline): SEHNR, FQNEAQ (reference sequence). Together with reference TRBV7-9 and TRBJ1-6, the CDR3 gives the full variable domain: DTGVSQNPRHKITKRGQNVTFRCDPISEHNRLYWYRQTLGQGPEFLTYFQNEAQLEKSRLLSDRFSAERPKGSFSTLEIQRTEQGDSAMYLCASSFLRLGNSPLHFGNGTRLTVT.

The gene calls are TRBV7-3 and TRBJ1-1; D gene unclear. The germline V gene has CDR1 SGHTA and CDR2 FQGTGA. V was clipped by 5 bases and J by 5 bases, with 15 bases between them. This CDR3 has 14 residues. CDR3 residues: CASSTTAGLTEAFF. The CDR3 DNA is TGTGCCAGCAGCACTACAGCGGGGTTGACTGAAGCTTTCTTT. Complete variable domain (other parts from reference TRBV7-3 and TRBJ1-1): GAGVSQTPSNKVTEKGKYVELRCDPISGHTALYWYRQSLGQGPEFLIYFQGTGAADDSGLPNDRFFAVRPEGSVSTLKIQRTERGDSAVYLCASSTTAGLTEAFFGQGTRLTVV.

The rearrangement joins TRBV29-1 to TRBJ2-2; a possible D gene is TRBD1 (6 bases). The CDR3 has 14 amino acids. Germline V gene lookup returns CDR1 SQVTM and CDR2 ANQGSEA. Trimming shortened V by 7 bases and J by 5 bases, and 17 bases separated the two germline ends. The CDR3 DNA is TGCAGCGCCCTACAGGGAACGGGGACCGGGGAGCTGTTTTTT. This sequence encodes CSALQGTGTGELFF.

CDR3 loop: CAWRLGQSGNTIYF. CDR3 bases: TGTGCCTGGAGATTGGGACAATCTGGAAACACCATATATTTT. The V gene is TRBV30, the J gene TRBJ1-3, with D tentatively TRBD1 (6 bases). CDR3 length: 14 amino acids. Germline CDR1 reads GTSNPN; CDR2 reads SVGIG (reference sequence). The germline V and J ends were trimmed by 3 bases and 1 base, with 10 bases remaining between them.

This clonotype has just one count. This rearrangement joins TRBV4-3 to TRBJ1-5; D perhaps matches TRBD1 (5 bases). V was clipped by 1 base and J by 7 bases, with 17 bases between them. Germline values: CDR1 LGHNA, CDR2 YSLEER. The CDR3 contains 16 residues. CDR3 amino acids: CASSQGLGAIGQPQHF. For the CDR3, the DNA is TGCGCCAGCAGCCAAGGGTTAGGGGCCATCGGGCAGCCCCAGCATTTT.